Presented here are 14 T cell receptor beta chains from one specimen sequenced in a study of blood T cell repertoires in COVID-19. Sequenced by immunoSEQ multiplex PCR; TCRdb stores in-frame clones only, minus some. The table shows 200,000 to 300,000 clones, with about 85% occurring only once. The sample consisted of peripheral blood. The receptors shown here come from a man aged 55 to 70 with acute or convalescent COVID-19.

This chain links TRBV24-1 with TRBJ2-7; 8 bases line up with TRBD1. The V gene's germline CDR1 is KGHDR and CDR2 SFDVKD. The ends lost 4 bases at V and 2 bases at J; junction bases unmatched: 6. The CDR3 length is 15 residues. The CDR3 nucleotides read TGTGCCACCAGTGAAGCCAGGACAGGGACCTACGAGCAGTACTTC. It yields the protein CATSEARTGTYEQYF.

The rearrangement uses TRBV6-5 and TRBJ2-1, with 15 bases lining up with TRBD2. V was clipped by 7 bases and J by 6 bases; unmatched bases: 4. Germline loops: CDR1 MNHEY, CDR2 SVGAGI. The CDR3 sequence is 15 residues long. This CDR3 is CASTGTSGGSNEQFF. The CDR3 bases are TGTGCCAGCACGGGGACTAGCGGGGGGTCCAATGAGCAGTTCTTC.

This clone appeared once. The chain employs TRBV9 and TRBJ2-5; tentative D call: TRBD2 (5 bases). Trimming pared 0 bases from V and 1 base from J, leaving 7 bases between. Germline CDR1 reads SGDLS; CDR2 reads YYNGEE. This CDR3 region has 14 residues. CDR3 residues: CASSVGLFQETQYF. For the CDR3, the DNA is TGTGCCAGCAGCGTAGGACTATTCCAAGAGACCCAGTACTTC.

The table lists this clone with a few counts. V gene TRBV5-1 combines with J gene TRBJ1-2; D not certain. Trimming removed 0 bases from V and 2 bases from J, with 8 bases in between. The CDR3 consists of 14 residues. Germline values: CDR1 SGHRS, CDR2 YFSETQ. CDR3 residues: CASSLAPENYGYTF. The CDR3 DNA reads TGCGCCAGCAGCTTGGCCCCAGAAAACTATGGCTACACCTTC.

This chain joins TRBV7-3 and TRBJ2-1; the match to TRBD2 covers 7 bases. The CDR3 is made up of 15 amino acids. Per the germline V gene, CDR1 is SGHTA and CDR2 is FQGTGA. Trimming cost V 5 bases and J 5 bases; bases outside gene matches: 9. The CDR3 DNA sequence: TGTGCCAGCAGCCCGTCCGGGACTAAACACAATGAGCAGTTCTTC. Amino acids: CASSPSGTKHNEQFF.

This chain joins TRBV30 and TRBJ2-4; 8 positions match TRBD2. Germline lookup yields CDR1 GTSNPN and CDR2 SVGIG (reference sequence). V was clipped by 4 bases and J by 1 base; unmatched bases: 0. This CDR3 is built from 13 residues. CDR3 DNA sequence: TGTGCCTGGACTAGCGGGGCCAAAAACATTCAGTACTTC. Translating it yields CAWTSGAKNIQYF.

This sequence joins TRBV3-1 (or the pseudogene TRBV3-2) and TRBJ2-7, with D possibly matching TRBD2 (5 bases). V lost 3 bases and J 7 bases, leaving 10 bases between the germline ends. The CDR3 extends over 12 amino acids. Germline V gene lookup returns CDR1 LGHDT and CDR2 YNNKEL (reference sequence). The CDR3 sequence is CASSQRAPEQYF. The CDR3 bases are TGTGCCAGCAGCCAGAGGGCTCCGGAGCAGTACTTC.

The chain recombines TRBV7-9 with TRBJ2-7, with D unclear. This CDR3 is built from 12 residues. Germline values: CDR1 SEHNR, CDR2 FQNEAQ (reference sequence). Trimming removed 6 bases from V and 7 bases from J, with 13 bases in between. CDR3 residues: CASRISLEEQYF. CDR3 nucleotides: TGTGCCAGCAGGATAAGCTTAGAAGAGCAGTACTTC.

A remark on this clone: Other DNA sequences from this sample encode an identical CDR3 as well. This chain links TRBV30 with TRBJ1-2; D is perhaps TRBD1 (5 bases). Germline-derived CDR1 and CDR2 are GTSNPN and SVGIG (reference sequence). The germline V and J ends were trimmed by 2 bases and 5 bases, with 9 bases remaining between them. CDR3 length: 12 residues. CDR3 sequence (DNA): TGTGCCTGGAGTCCCGACAGTTATGGCTACACCTTC. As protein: CAWSPDSYGYTF.

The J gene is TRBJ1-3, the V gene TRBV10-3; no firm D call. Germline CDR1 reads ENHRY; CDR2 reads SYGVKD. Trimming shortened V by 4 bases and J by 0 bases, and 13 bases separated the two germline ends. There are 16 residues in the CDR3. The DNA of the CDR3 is TGTGCCATCAGTGTGCATGAGGGTACCTCTGGAAACACCATATATTTT. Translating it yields CAISVHEGTSGNTIYF.

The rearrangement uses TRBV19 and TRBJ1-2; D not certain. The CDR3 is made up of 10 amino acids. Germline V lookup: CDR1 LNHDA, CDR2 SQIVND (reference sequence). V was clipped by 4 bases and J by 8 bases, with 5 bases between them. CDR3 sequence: CASSSAGYTF. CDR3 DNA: TGTGCCAGTAGTAGCGCCGGCTACACCTTC.

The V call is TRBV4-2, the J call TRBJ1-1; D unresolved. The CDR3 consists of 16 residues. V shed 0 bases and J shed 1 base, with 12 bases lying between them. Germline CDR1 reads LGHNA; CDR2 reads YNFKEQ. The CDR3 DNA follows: TGTGCCAGCAGCCAAGAAGAAGTCGCAGGGAACACTGAAGCTTTCTTT. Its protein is CASSQEEVAGNTEAFF.

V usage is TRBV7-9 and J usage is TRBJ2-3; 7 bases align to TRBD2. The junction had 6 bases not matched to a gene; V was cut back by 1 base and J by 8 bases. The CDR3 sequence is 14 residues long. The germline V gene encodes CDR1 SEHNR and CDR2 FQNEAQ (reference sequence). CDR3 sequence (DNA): TGTGCCAGCAGCTTAGGGACTAGTCTATCTACGCAGTATTTT. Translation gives CASSLGTSLSTQYF.

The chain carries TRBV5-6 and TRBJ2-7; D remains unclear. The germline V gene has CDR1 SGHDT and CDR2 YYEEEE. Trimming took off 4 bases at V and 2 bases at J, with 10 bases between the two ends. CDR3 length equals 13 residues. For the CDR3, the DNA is TGTGCCAGCAGCAGCACTCTTACCTACGAGCAGTACTTC. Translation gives CASSSTLTYEQYF.